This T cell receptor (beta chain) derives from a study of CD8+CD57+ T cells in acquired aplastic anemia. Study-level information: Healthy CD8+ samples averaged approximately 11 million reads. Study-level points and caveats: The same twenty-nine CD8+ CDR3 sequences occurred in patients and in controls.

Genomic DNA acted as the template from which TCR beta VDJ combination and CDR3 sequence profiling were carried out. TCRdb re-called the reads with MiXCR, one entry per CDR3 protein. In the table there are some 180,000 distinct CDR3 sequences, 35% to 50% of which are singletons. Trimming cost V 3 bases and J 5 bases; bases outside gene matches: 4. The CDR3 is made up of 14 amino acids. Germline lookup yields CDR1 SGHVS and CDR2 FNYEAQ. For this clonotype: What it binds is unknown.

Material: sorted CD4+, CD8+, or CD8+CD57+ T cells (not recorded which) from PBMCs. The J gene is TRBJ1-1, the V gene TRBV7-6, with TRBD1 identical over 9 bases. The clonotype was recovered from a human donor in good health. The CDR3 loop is CASSFGTGQTEAFF. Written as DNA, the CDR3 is TGTGCCAGCAGCTTCGGGACAGGGCAAACTGAAGCTTTCTTT.